The clone carrying this T cell receptor (beta chain) has ten or more counts. TCRdb re-called the PCR reads through MiXCR, storing one row per CDR3 protein. The table includes over 600,000 distinct CDR3 sequences, 20% detected once. It was from approximately 22,000 to 940,000 sorted cells, with 10%, 30% or 50% RNA, that naive CD8 libraries came. As CD8+CD4-CCR7+CD45RA+ cells, naive CD8 T cells were sorted. The data stem from a study of molecular identifiers for immune sequencing clone quantification. The source of this sequence is a human donor in good health. Some libraries in this study had Jurkat cell RNA spiked in. Sequencing was done on a sample of naive CD8+ T cells from blood, with Jurkat cell RNA spiked in. Subset here: FACS-sorted CD8+CD4-CCR7+CD45RA+ naive T cells.

In nucleotides, the CDR3 is TGTGCCATCAGTGGCCCGGACGGCCTCGCCGAGCAGTACTTC. Translation: CAISGPDGLAEQYF. V usage is TRBV10-3 and J usage is TRBJ2-7; D is undetermined. Trimming took 4 bases from V and 6 from J, leaving 16 bases between them. In germline, CDR1 is ENHRY, CDR2 SYGVKD. This CDR3 is built from 14 residues.